The rows below give T cell receptor beta chains drawn from one sample of a study of cytomegalovirus exposure and HLA in healthy donors. The method was immunoSEQ multiplex PCR; TCRdb's version includes in-frame clones alone and lacks a portion of them. This table holds fewer than 200,000 clones, roughly 80% found once. The specimen was PBMCs. The receptors stem from a man aged 18 to 29 in good health and CMV-seropositive. Each CDR3 is given with its conserved first and last residue. The D gene is left open where the match is weak. Only part of the rows carry a size: once, few, many, or a class if the clone is expanded.

D: TRBD2
J: TRBJ2-2
V: TRBV6-5
size: NA
DNA: TGTGCCAGTCGACTAGCGGCAAACACCGGGGAGCTGTTTTTT
CDR3: CASRLAANTGELFF

D: TRBD2
J: TRBJ2-3
V: TRBV2
size: NA
DNA: TGTGCCAGCAGTGAATCCGCGGGAGGGCGGGATACGCAGTATTTT
CDR3: CASSESAGGRDTQYF

D: NA
J: TRBJ1-4
V: TRBV20-1
size: NA
DNA: TGCAGTGCAAAAACAGGGGAAAAACTGTTTTTT
CDR3: CSAKTGEKLFF

D: TRBD1
J: TRBJ1-1
V: TRBV30
size: NA
DNA: TGTGCCTGGGACAGGGCCGTGAACACTGAAGCTTTCTTT
CDR3: CAWDRAVNTEAFF

D: NA
J: TRBJ2-5
V: TRBV9
size: NA
DNA: TGTGCCAGCAGCAAAGGGACGGGAGCTTCGGGGACCCAGTACTTC
CDR3: CASSKGTGASGTQYF

D: NA
J: TRBJ2-3
V: TRBV9
size: NA
DNA: TGTGCCAGCAGCGTTCGAGTTTCGAGCACAGATACGCAGTATTTT
CDR3: CASSVRVSSTDTQYF

D: TRBD1
J: TRBJ2-7
V: TRBV7-9
size: NA
DNA: TGTGCCAGCAGCTTAGGGACAGGGGCCTACGAGCAGTACTTC
CDR3: CASSLGTGAYEQYF

D: TRBD2
J: TRBJ2-3
V: TRBV4-3
size: NA
DNA: TGCGCCAGCAGCGCCCTGGGGCTAGCGGGGAGCACAGATACGCAGTATTTT
CDR3: CASSALGLAGSTDTQYF

D: TRBD2
J: TRBJ2-3
V: TRBV30
size: NA
DNA: TGTGCCTGGAGTGCCCTAGCGGGAGTCCCAGATACGCAGTATTTT
CDR3: CAWSALAGVPDTQYF

D: NA
J: TRBJ2-3
V: TRBV7-9
size: NA
DNA: TGTGCCAGCAGCTTAGCGCACGGGGGGCTAAACACAGATACGCAGTATTTT
CDR3: CASSLAHGGLNTDTQYF

D: NA
J: TRBJ2-7
V: TRBV7-9
size: once
DNA: TGTGCCAGCAGCTTAGCTAGGCAGGAAATAATCTACGAGCAGTACTTC
CDR3: CASSLARQEIIYEQYF

D: TRBD1
J: TRBJ2-2
V: TRBV4-3
size: NA
DNA: TGCGCCAGCAGCTCTGCCCAGACAGGGCCCTACACCGGGGAGCTGTTTTTT
CDR3: CASSSAQTGPYTGELFF

D: NA
J: TRBJ1-1
V: TRBV19
size: NA
DNA: TGTGCCAGTAGTAGTGCGTGGGGCCCGGAAGCTTTCTTT
CDR3: CASSSAWGPEAFF

D: NA
J: TRBJ2-1
V: TRBV5-6
size: NA
DNA: TGTGCCAGCAGCTTCCGAGACAGCGAGTACAATGAGCAGTTCTTC
CDR3: CASSFRDSEYNEQFF

D: TRBD2
J: TRBJ2-1
V: TRBV5-1
size: NA
DNA: TGCGCCAGCAGTTATTGGAGCGGGGGCGGATACAATGAGCAGTTCTTC
CDR3: CASSYWSGGGYNEQFF

D: TRBD2
J: TRBJ2-1
V: TRBV9
size: NA
DNA: TGTGCCAGCGCGAAGCCCCAGGCCGGGGGGTGGAATGAGCAGTTCTTC
CDR3: CASAKPQAGGWNEQFF

D: NA
J: TRBJ1-5
V: TRBV7-2
size: NA
DNA: TGTGCCAGCAGCTTACTGTCAGGGCCCCAGCCCCAGCATTTT
CDR3: CASSLLSGPQPQHF

D: NA
J: TRBJ1-1
V: TRBV5-4
size: NA
DNA: TGTGCCAGCAGCCCAGACAGAGTGAACACTGAAGCTTTCTTT
CDR3: CASSPDRVNTEAFF

D: NA
J: TRBJ2-1
V: TRBV5-1
size: NA
DNA: TGCGCCAGCAGCTGGGGGGACAGCGACAATGAGCAGTTCTTC
CDR3: CASSWGDSDNEQFF

D: NA
J: TRBJ1-1
V: TRBV4-1
size: NA
DNA: TGCGCCAGCAGCCACCTAGGGGTCGGAACTGAGGCTTTCTTT
CDR3: CASSHLGVGTEAFF

D: NA
J: TRBJ2-7
V: TRBV7-6
size: once
DNA: TGTGCCAGCAGCTTATCTGGAGCCGACGAGCAGTACTTC
CDR3: CASSLSGADEQYF

D: NA
J: TRBJ2-7
V: TRBV2
size: few
DNA: TGTGCCAGCAGTGACGGACAGACAATATCCTACGAGCAGTACTTC
CDR3: CASSDGQTISYEQYF

D: TRBD1
J: TRBJ1-4
V: TRBV5-1
size: few
DNA: TGCGCCAGCAGTAGAGGGACAGTCAATGAAAAACTGTTTTTT
CDR3: CASSRGTVNEKLFF

D: TRBD2
J: TRBJ2-7
V: TRBV12-5
size: NA
DNA: TGTGCTAGTGGTTTGGAGGGGACTAGCGAACACTACGAGCAGTACTTC
CDR3: CASGLEGTSEHYEQYF

D: NA
J: TRBJ1-1
V: TRBV7-9
size: NA
DNA: TGTGCCAGCAGCTTAGGCAGCGTCAAACCTGAAGCTTTCTTT
CDR3: CASSLGSVKPEAFF

D: NA
J: TRBJ1-2
V: TRBV7-9
size: NA
DNA: TGTGCCAGCAGCTTGGCGGGGAACCCCTATGGCTACACCTTC
CDR3: CASSLAGNPYGYTF

D: NA
J: TRBJ1-1
V: TRBV19
size: NA
DNA: TGTGCCAGTAGTACCCGACGGGAAAACACTGAAGCTTTCTTT
CDR3: CASSTRRENTEAFF

D: NA
J: TRBJ2-2
V: TRBV7-3
size: NA
DNA: TGTGCCAGCAGCAAGAACAGAAACACCGGGGAGCTGTTTTTT
CDR3: CASSKNRNTGELFF

D: NA
J: TRBJ1-2
V: TRBV29-1
size: NA
DNA: TGCAGCGTTAGTAGTATGGGGGGAAACTATGGCTACACCTTC
CDR3: CSVSSMGGNYGYTF

D: NA
J: TRBJ1-2
V: TRBV7-9
size: NA
DNA: TGTGCCAGCAGCCCAGGGTTGTTTGGAGTCTATGGCTACACCTTC
CDR3: CASSPGLFGVYGYTF

D: TRBD1
J: TRBJ1-2
V: TRBV5-1
size: NA
DNA: TGCGCCAGCAGCTTGGTGGCGGACAGGGATAATGGCTACACCTTC
CDR3: CASSLVADRDNGYTF

D: NA
J: TRBJ2-3
V: TRBV13
size: NA
DNA: TGTGCCAGCAGCCCACGCGGCCATAGCACAGATACGCAGTATTTT
CDR3: CASSPRGHSTDTQYF

D: TRBD1
J: TRBJ1-2
V: TRBV5-1
size: once
DNA: TGCGCCAGCAGCCAGGACAGGGGTTCCTATGGCTACACCTTC
CDR3: CASSQDRGSYGYTF

D: TRBD1
J: TRBJ1-1
V: TRBV29-1
size: NA
DNA: TGCAGCGTCCGACAGGGAAACACTGAAGCTTTCTTT
CDR3: CSVRQGNTEAFF

D: NA
J: TRBJ2-1
V: TRBV10-2
size: NA
DNA: TGCGCCAGCAGTGAAGCTAGCTCCTACAATGAGCAGTTCTTC
CDR3: CASSEASSYNEQFF

D: TRBD1
J: TRBJ1-6
V: TRBV2
size: NA
DNA: TGTGCCAGCAAGGGGGCCGCAAATTCACCCCTCCACTTT
CDR3: CASKGAANSPLHF

D: TRBD1
J: TRBJ1-1
V: TRBV30
size: NA
DNA: TGTGCCTGGAGTGTACGACAGGGTAGAATAACTGAAGCTTTCTTT
CDR3: CAWSVRQGRITEAFF

D: NA
J: TRBJ2-1
V: TRBV19
size: NA
DNA: TGTGCCAGTAGGTCGGGTCTAGCGCAATCCTACAATGAGCAGTTCTTC
CDR3: CASRSGLAQSYNEQFF

D: TRBD1
J: TRBJ1-1
V: TRBV14
size: NA
DNA: TGTGCCACCGGACAGGGCTTGAACACTGAAGCTTTCTTT
CDR3: CATGQGLNTEAFF

D: TRBD2
J: TRBJ2-3
V: TRBV15
size: NA
DNA: TGTGCCACCAGCAGAAGAAGCGGGAGGATCCCTATCCGCACAGATACGCAGTATTTT
CDR3: CATSRRSGRIPIRTDTQYF

D: NA
J: TRBJ1-2
V: TRBV18
size: few
DNA: TGTGCCAGCTCGGACGTCGGGGGTGTGGGCTACACCTTC
CDR3: CASSDVGGVGYTF

D: TRBD2
J: TRBJ2-4
V: TRBV9
size: few
DNA: TGTGCCAGCAGCGGCTCCGGCGCGGGGGGGCCTCCTAACATTCAGTACTTC
CDR3: CASSGSGAGGPPNIQYF

D: NA
J: TRBJ2-1
V: TRBV11-2
size: NA
DNA: TGTGCCAGCAGCCCGCAGGGTTCCTACAATGAGCAGTTCTTC
CDR3: CASSPQGSYNEQFF

D: TRBD2
J: TRBJ2-7
V: TRBV7-9
size: NA
DNA: TGTGCCAGCAGCTTAGCGGGAGGGGTCTACGAGCAGTACTTC
CDR3: CASSLAGGVYEQYF

D: TRBD1
J: TRBJ1-2
V: TRBV18
size: NA
DNA: TGTGCCAGCTCACCAAGCGGGACAGGAATTGATGGCTACACCTTC
CDR3: CASSPSGTGIDGYTF

D: TRBD1
J: TRBJ2-1
V: TRBV27
size: NA
DNA: TGTGCCAGCAGGACGTGGGGGGACAGGTACAATGAGCAGTTCTTC
CDR3: CASRTWGDRYNEQFF

D: TRBD2
J: TRBJ2-3
V: TRBV4-2
size: NA
DNA: TGTGCCAGCAGCCCCGATAGCGGGAGAGTCGCAGATACGCAGTATTTT
CDR3: CASSPDSGRVADTQYF

D: NA
J: TRBJ2-1
V: TRBV5-6
size: NA
DNA: TGTGCCAGCATCTCAACCGGGACTGGGGCCTACAATGAGCAGTTCTTC
CDR3: CASISTGTGAYNEQFF

D: TRBD1
J: TRBJ1-2
V: TRBV29-1
size: few
DNA: TGCAGCGTCGGGACAGGGGGACAGGTTGGCTACACCTTC
CDR3: CSVGTGGQVGYTF

D: TRBD1
J: TRBJ2-5
V: TRBV7-9
size: NA
DNA: TGTTCCAGCAGGAAAGGACAGGGGGGTATGGAGACCCAGTACTTC
CDR3: CSSRKGQGGMETQYF

D: TRBD2
J: TRBJ2-3
V: TRBV2
size: NA
DNA: TGTGCCAGCAGAGCGAGACTACTAGCGGGGAACCCCAGATACACAGATACGCAGTATTTT
CDR3: CASRARLLAGNPRYTDTQYF

D: TRBD2
J: TRBJ2-3
V: TRBV15
size: NA
DNA: TGTGCCACCAGCTCGGATACCGGGACTAGCCCCTTACCGATTTTAGATACGCAGTATTTT
CDR3: CATSSDTGTSPLPILDTQYF

D: NA
J: TRBJ2-1
V: TRBV7-3
size: NA
DNA: TGTGCCAGCAGCTTATCCAGATACAATGAGCAGTTCTTC
CDR3: CASSLSRYNEQFF

D: NA
J: TRBJ2-2
V: TRBV27
size: NA
DNA: TGTGCCAGCAGTTTTCAGGGCTCCGGGGAGCTGTTTTTT
CDR3: CASSFQGSGELFF

D: NA
J: TRBJ2-2
V: TRBV6-5
size: NA
DNA: TGTGCCAGCAGTGGACACCGAACGAACACCGGGGAGCTGTTTTTT
CDR3: CASSGHRTNTGELFF

D: NA
J: TRBJ2-3
V: TRBV7-2
size: NA
DNA: TGTGCCAGCAGCTTAGCTCCTCAGGGGGGAGATACGCAGTATTTT
CDR3: CASSLAPQGGDTQYF